This TCR beta chain was captured in a study of cytomegalovirus exposure and HLA in healthy donors. The study, taken as a whole, reports: Available immune exposure information covered CMV serostatus only. Later on, an analysis showed TCR association rates differing by HLA locus, with DRB1 the most and HLA-C the fewest. HLA alleles showed associations with around 15,000 TCR beta sequences in a later analysis, at a 0.05 false discovery rate. In an earlier analysis, most TCR beta V segments were productive about 87% or about 30% of the time.

Both 60 Vbeta primers and 13 Jbeta primers went into the PCR. Libraries were prepared by immunoSEQ multiplex PCR; TCRdb keeps only in-frame clonotypes and omits some of them. The sample lists around 100,000 clones; around 66% were seen once. Germline CDR1 SGHDT, CDR2 YYEEEE. This CDR3 has 14 amino acids. The count of this clone is one. Antigen unknown. Germline and junction disagree at one end, which may indicate a read error. What was sequenced was PBMCs. This sequence originates from a woman in her forties or fifties in good health and CMV-seronegative. The genes are TRBV5-6 and TRBJ1-1; D uncertain. The CDR3 loop reads CASSSGGLNTKAFF. The CDR3, as DNA: TGTGCCAGCAGCAGCGGTGGGTTGAACACTAAAGCTTTCTTT.